This T cell receptor beta chain was found in a study of T cell responses to AZD1222 COVID-19 vaccine. Study outcomes and limitations: Close to half of all spike-specific TCRs reportedly target regions of the variants that are unmutated. Most donors were white British and more were female, and clonal diversity was possibly underestimated.

Concerning this clone itself: What it binds is not known.

The data were produced by immunoSEQ multiplex PCR, yet TCRdb's version contains in-frame clones alone and is incomplete. Among under 100,000 clones listed, roughly nine tenths were seen once. Looked up from germline, CDR1 is MNHEY and CDR2 is SMNVEV (reference sequence). J lost 2 bases, V lost 1 base, and 4 bases had no gene match. The CDR3 covers 16 residues. The chain has TRBV27 and TRBJ2-2; 7 bases fit TRBD2. The source was peripheral blood, collected 28 days after the second AZD1222 dose. The TCR originated in an adult who received the AZD1222 COVID-19 vaccine. CDR3: CASSLFGGGNTGELFF. CDR3 coding DNA: TGTGCCAGCAGTTTATTCGGCGGGGGTAACACCGGGGAGCTGTTTTTT.